One sample yielded the 18 T cell receptor beta chains listed below, sequenced in a study of cytomegalovirus exposure and HLA in healthy donors. PCR was performed using 60 Vbeta and 13 Jbeta primers. Sequencing was performed with immunoSEQ multiplex PCR; in TCRdb, only in-frame clones are kept and a portion is missing. This sample yields around 75,000 clones, of which about four fifths are seen a single time; 3% to 3.5% belongs to the top ten. The specimen was PBMCs. The receptors come from a man aged 40-49 years in good health and CMV-seronegative.

This clone was observed a handful of times. V and J are TRBV25-1 and TRBJ2-2, with a possible D match to TRBD2 (6 bases). V lost 1 base and J lost 4, with 13 bases in between. CDR3 size: 16 residues. Germline values: CDR1 MGHDK, CDR2 SYGVNS. Here the CDR3 DNA reads TGTGCCAGCAGTGAATCTCGGGGGATGGGCACCGGGGAGCTGTTTTTT. The encoded protein is CASSESRGMGTGELFF.

The chain carries TRBV7-2 and TRBJ2-3; D is unresolved. The CDR3 has 14 residues. Per germline, CDR1 SGHTA and CDR2 FQGNSA. The V and J ends lost 3 bases and 0 bases respectively, with 7 bases between them. The CDR3 loop reads CASSLRKSTDTQYF. CDR3 in DNA: TGTGCCAGCAGCTTGAGAAAGAGCACAGATACGCAGTATTTT.

The chain is built from TRBV6-1 and TRBJ2-1; no clear D. V lost 5 bases to trimming and J lost 8 bases, with 7 bases between them. The CDR3 extends over 11 amino acids. Per germline, CDR1 MNHNS and CDR2 SASEGT. CDR3 residues: CASSPVHEQFF. The DNA for the CDR3 is TGTGCCAGCAGTCCTGTCCATGAGCAGTTCTTC.

This clone was detected once. An end of the junction differs from the germline gene, which may be a read error. The CDR3 DNA sequence: TGTTCCAGCAGCTCCCCCCTAGGGGGGCAGGGGGTCAACACCGGGGAGCTGTTTTTT. It is translated as CSSSSPLGGQGVNTGELFF. The rearrangement joins TRBV7-9 to TRBJ2-2; a possible D gene is TRBD1 (7 bases). This CDR3 contains 19 residues. From germline, CDR1 is SEHNR and CDR2 FQNEAQ (reference sequence).

The chain employs TRBV11-2 and TRBJ2-3, with D possibly being TRBD2 (6 bases). The CDR3 contains 16 residues. V lost 2 bases to trimming and J lost 2 bases, with 14 bases between them. CDR1 and CDR2 (germline): SGHAT, FQNNGV. The CDR3 nucleotides are TGTGCCAGCAGCTTATTTGGAGGGAGCTCCACAGATACGCAGTATTTT. This codes for CASSLFGGSSTDTQYF. Looking up the rest from reference TRBV11-2 and TRBJ2-3 gives the full variable domain: EAGVAQSPRYKIIEKRQSVAFWCNPISGHATLYWYQQILGQGPKLLIQFQNNGVVDDSQLPKDRFSAERLKGVDSTLKIQPAKLEDSAVYLCASSLFGGSSTDTQYFGPGTRLTVL.

V and J are TRBV7-2 and TRBJ2-5, with 10 positions matching TRBD1. V lost 8 bases to trimming and J lost 5 bases; unmatched junction nucleotides: 5. This CDR3 comprises 13 residues. Germline CDR1 and CDR2: SGHTA and FQGNSA. CDR3 sequence reads: CASRQGAGETQYF. CDR3 nucleotide sequence: TGTGCCAGCCGACAGGGGGCCGGGGAGACCCAGTACTTC.

J is TRBJ2-5 and V is TRBV7-3; D is unclear. The CDR3 has 19 amino acids. Trimming shortened V by 5 bases and J by 0 bases, and 25 bases separated the two germline ends. Germline CDR1 reads SGHTA; CDR2 reads FQGTGA. The CDR3 DNA reads TGTGCCAGCAGCCCTTACGGCCGGCGTTCCGAGCAGGACCAAGAGACCCAGTACTTC. The encoded protein is CASSPYGRRSEQDQETQYF.

The rearrangement links TRBV2 to TRBJ2-5; D gene ambiguous. The germline V gene encodes CDR1 SNHLY and CDR2 FYNNEI. CDR3 length: 11 amino acids. V lost 8 bases and J 5 bases, leaving 9 bases between the germline ends. The CDR3 region is CASHSRETQYF. CDR3 nucleotide sequence: TGTGCCAGCCATAGTCGGGAGACCCAGTACTTC.

The chain combines TRBV19 with TRBJ1-2, with D maybe TRBD1 (6 bases). The CDR3 runs to 15 residues. The V and J ends lost 7 bases and 3 bases respectively, with 18 bases between them. The germline CDR1 and CDR2 sequences are LNHDA and SQIVND (reference sequence). CDR3 in DNA: TGTGCCAGTACCTTGGGGGACATCGCCTACTATGGCTACACCTTC. As protein: CASTLGDIAYYGYTF. The full variable domain, its missing parts supplied by reference TRBV19 and TRBJ1-2, is DGGITQSPKYLFRKEGQNVTLSCEQNLNHDAMYWYRQDPGQGLRLIYYSQIVNDFQKGDIAEGYSVSREKKESFPLTVTSAQKNPTAFYLCASTLGDIAYYGYTFGSGTRLTVV.

Note on this clone: The junction departs from the called germline gene at one end, perhaps through a read error. This chain connects TRBV7-7 to TRBJ2-2, with a tentative D call TRBD2 (5 bases). Germline CDR1 and CDR2: SSHAT and FNYEAQ (reference sequence). The CDR3 contains 15 residues. The chain's CDR3 is CASSLGRGITGELFF. The DNA for the CDR3 is TGTGCTAGCAGCTTAGGTCGGGGAATCACCGGGGAGCTGTTTTTT.

This clone turned up a few times. The V gene is TRBV18, the J gene TRBJ1-4, with D possibly being TRBD1 (5 bases). This CDR3 comprises 19 residues. V lost 5 bases to trimming and J lost 0 bases, with 22 bases between them. The germline V gene encodes CDR1 KGHSH and CDR2 LQKENI. CDR3 DNA sequence: TGTGCCAGCTCATCGACTGGGGCAACTTATCTAACAACTAATGAAAAACTGTTTTTT. It translates to CASSSTGATYLTTNEKLFF.

The gene calls are TRBV30 and TRBJ2-7, with D tentatively TRBD2 (7 bases). The length of the CDR3 is 13 residues. Germline V CDR1 and CDR2: GTSNPN, SVGIG (reference sequence). V lost 0 bases and J lost 4, with 10 bases in between. DNA for the CDR3: TGTGCCTGGAGTGTAGGGGGGGCGTACGAGCAGTACTTC. This translates into CAWSVGGAYEQYF.

The rearrangement uses TRBV18 and TRBJ2-5, with D uncertain. V lost 0 bases and J lost 5, with 7 bases in between. The germline CDR1 and CDR2 sequences are KGHSH and LQKENI. CDR3 length: 13 amino acids. In nucleotides, the CDR3 is TGTGCCAGCTCACCACCGAGTTCGGAGACCCAGTACTTC. Translation gives CASSPPSSETQYF.

CDR3 in amino acids: CASSPRGFGTIYF. The DNA of the CDR3 is TGCGCCAGCAGCCCCAGGGGGTTCGGCACCATATATTTT. V usage is TRBV5-1 and J usage is TRBJ1-3, with TRBD1 identical over 7 bases. Germline-derived CDR1 and CDR2 are SGHRS and YFSETQ. The length of the CDR3 is 13 residues. V shed 4 bases, J shed 9 bases, and the junction held 7 bases outside the gene matches.

Note on this clone: One junction end does not reproduce the germline sequence, and a read error may be involved. V gene TRBV5-6 combines with J gene TRBJ1-4; 8 nucleotides line up with TRBD1. The germline V gene has CDR1 SGHDT and CDR2 YYEEEE. This CDR3 spans 16 amino acids. The CDR3 bases are TGTGCCAGCAGCAAGGTGGGGGACAGGACCCTCCGAGACGAAGTTTTT. This gives the protein CASSKVGDRTLRDEVF.

The J gene is TRBJ2-1, the V gene TRBV29-1; 11 nucleotides align to TRBD2. The CDR3 is 18 amino acids. Trimming took 7 bases from V and 0 from J; bases not matched to a gene: 14. Per the germline V gene, CDR1 is SQVTM and CDR2 is ANQGSEA. CDR3 sequence: CSATGLADTKSSYNEQFF. In DNA form, the CDR3 reads TGCAGCGCGACGGGACTAGCGGATACCAAAAGCTCCTACAATGAGCAGTTCTTC.

The chain has TRBV5-4 and TRBJ2-7; the D gene is possibly TRBD1 (6 bases). Trimming took 2 bases from V and 3 from J, leaving 15 bases between them. CDR1 and CDR2 from the germline V gene are SGHNT and YYREEE (reference sequence). The CDR3 runs to 15 residues. The CDR3 spells CASSLGSGDGYEQYF. CDR3 nucleotides: TGTGCCAGCAGCTTAGGTTCAGGGGACGGCTACGAGCAGTACTTC.

CDR3 loop: CASSYSTGLEQYF. The CDR3 DNA reads as TGTGCCAGCAGTTACTCGACAGGGCTCGAGCAGTACTTC. The J gene is TRBJ2-5, the V gene TRBV6-5; 7 bases line up with TRBD1. The J call may not be correct, given that the DNA end is closer to TRBJ2-7. The CDR3 consists of 13 residues. Germline loops: CDR1 MNHEY, CDR2 SVGAGI.